A single sample is the source of the 19 T cell receptor beta chains below, sequenced in a study of cytomegalovirus exposure and HLA in healthy donors. Generated by immunoSEQ multiplex PCR, the TCRdb table keeps only in-frame clones and is missing some. The table has some 76,000 clones, approximately 94% seen once. Specimen: PBMCs. These TCRs come from a young woman in good health and CMV-seropositive.

This chain connects TRBV5-4 to TRBJ2-1; 16 bases map to TRBD2. V shed 3 bases, J shed 9 bases, and the junction held 3 bases outside the gene matches. The CDR3 consists of 15 residues. Germline-derived CDR1 and CDR2 are SGHNT and YYREEE (reference sequence). CDR3 loop: CASSSGLAGGSEQFF. The CDR3 coding sequence is TGTGCCAGCAGCTCGGGACTAGCGGGAGGGAGTGAGCAGTTCTTC.

V and J are TRBV2 and TRBJ2-1; the match to TRBD1 covers 10 bases. CDR1 is SNHLY, CDR2 FYNNEI, per germline. The CDR3 sequence is 14 residues long. V gave up 6 bases and J gave up 7 bases; unmatched junction bases: 6. This CDR3 reads CASSDRGRQNEQFF. In nucleotides, the CDR3 is TGTGCCAGCAGCGACAGGGGGCGTCAAAATGAGCAGTTCTTC.

The rearrangement uses TRBV28 and TRBJ1-4; D ambiguous. The CDR3 runs 15 residues. V lost 9 bases and J lost 4, with 18 bases in between. Germline CDR1 is MDHEN and CDR2 is SYDVKM. Here the CDR3 DNA reads TGTGCCAGTTCGGGAGGAGAGCTAATTAATGAAAAACTGTTTTTT. Its translation: CASSGGELINEKLFF.

Points on this clone: At one boundary the junction diverges from the germline segment, which might be a read error. Other DNA sequences in this specimen translate into the identical CDR3. This sequence joins TRBV7-9 and TRBJ1-2; D is unclear. This CDR3 comprises 13 residues. The germline V gene encodes CDR1 SEHNR and CDR2 FQNEAQ (reference sequence). The CDR3 DNA sequence: TGTGCCAGCAGCCCTACGACCAGCGAGACCGTAATCTTC. This codes for CASSPTTSETVIF.

The genes are TRBV14 and TRBJ2-2; no clear D gene. With 0 bases removed from V and 0 bases from J, the gap between germline ends came to 11 bases. Germline CDR1 reads SGHDN; CDR2 reads FVKESK. This CDR3 is built from 17 residues. The CDR3 DNA sequence: TGTGCCAGCAGCCAAGAGTGGGCCGGTCCGAACACCGGGGAGCTGTTTTTT. Translating it yields CASSQEWAGPNTGELFF.

The rearrangement joins TRBV2 to TRBJ1-1; 8 bases agree with TRBD1. The CDR3 runs to 13 residues. The germline CDR1 and CDR2 sequences are SNHLY and FYNNEI. The trim removed 6 bases at V and 4 bases at J, leaving 4 bases unmatched. In DNA form, the CDR3 reads TGTGCCAGCAGGACAGGGGAGAGCACTGAAGCTTTCTTT. Translation gives CASRTGESTEAFF.

The chain employs TRBV5-6 and TRBJ1-4; D remains ambiguous. The germline V gene encodes CDR1 SGHDT and CDR2 YYEEEE. This CDR3 region has 15 residues. Trimming stripped 3 bases from V and 0 bases from J, with 9 bases between. DNA for the CDR3: TGTGCCAGCAGCTCATACGGAGCAACTAATGAAAAACTGTTTTTT. It codes for CASSSYGATNEKLFF.

The chain couples TRBV5-6 to TRBJ2-7, with D possibly matching TRBD2 (5 bases). Germline V gives CDR1 SGHDT, CDR2 YYEEEE. Trimming shortened V by 2 bases and J by 2 bases, and 11 bases separated the two germline ends. The CDR3 is 14 residues long. CDR3 in amino acids: CASSFTGIAYEQYF. The CDR3 coding sequence is TGTGCCAGCAGCTTCACGGGGATAGCCTACGAGCAGTACTTC. The full variable domain, completed using reference TRBV5-6 and TRBJ2-7, is DAGVTQSPTHLIKTRGQQVTLRCSPKSGHDTVSWYQQALGQGPQFIFQYYEEEERQRGNFPDRFSGHQFPNYSSELNVNALLLGDSALYLCASSFTGIAYEQYFGPGTRLTVT.

This clone was recorded only once. This chain links TRBV30 with TRBJ2-7, with TRBD1 as a possible D gene (6 bases). Germline CDR1 is GTSNPN and CDR2 is SVGIG (reference sequence). The CDR3 spans 11 residues. V was pared by 4 bases and J by 4 bases, with 8 bases between. CDR3 nucleotide sequence: TGTGCCTGGACAAGGGGGTACGAGCAGTACTTC. It codes for CAWTRGYEQYF.

CDR3 in amino acids: CSAYRDGQPQHF. The CDR3 DNA reads TGCAGCGCATACAGGGATGGACAGCCCCAGCATTTT. The chain uses TRBV29-1 and TRBJ1-5; weak D call: TRBD1 (6 bases). CDR3 length: 12 amino acids. V lost 7 bases, J lost 7 bases, and 14 bases lay in between. Germline V gene lookup returns CDR1 SQVTM and CDR2 ANQGSEA. Together with reference TRBV29-1 and TRBJ1-5, the CDR3 gives the full variable domain: SAVISQKPSRDICQRGTSLTIQCQVDSQVTMMFWYRQQPGQSLTLIATANQGSEATYESGFVIDKFPISRPNLTFSTLTVSNMSPEDSSIYLCSAYRDGQPQHFGDGTRLSIL.

The gene calls are TRBV6-1 and TRBJ2-5, with TRBD2 identical over 8 bases. V was pared by 0 bases and J by 5 bases, with 8 bases of the junction left unmatched. Germline V gene sequence: CDR1 MNHNS, CDR2 SASEGT. The CDR3 spans 16 residues. The CDR3 region is CASSEALARGGETQYF. The CDR3 DNA follows: TGTGCCAGCAGTGAAGCGCTTGCTCGGGGGGGCGAGACCCAGTACTTC.

V and J are TRBV5-6 and TRBJ2-3; perhaps TRBD2 as D (6 bases). In germline, CDR1 is SGHDT, CDR2 YYEEEE. The V gene lost 2 bases and the J gene lost 4 bases, with 11 bases spanning the gap. This CDR3 is built from 14 residues. This chain's CDR3 is CASSFGGIPDTQYF. DNA of the CDR3: TGTGCCAGCAGCTTCGGGGGTATCCCAGATACGCAGTATTTT.

About this clone: Other nucleotide sequences from this sample produce the same CDR3. V usage is TRBV19 and J usage is TRBJ1-1; TRBD1 matches at 7 bases. The CDR3 covers 14 residues. V shed 1 base and J 1 base; nucleotides not matched to a gene: 0. Germline CDR1 and CDR2: LNHDA and SQIVND (reference sequence). The CDR3 nucleotides read TGTGCCAGTAGTATAGGACAGGGGAACACTGAAGCTTTCTTT. It encodes CASSIGQGNTEAFF.

The CDR3 DNA follows: TGTGCCAGCAGCATCTCCGGGACAGAGCCCACTGAAGCTTTCTTT. It codes for CASSISGTEPTEAFF. The rearrangement uses TRBV9 and TRBJ1-1, with 7 bases that match TRBD1. V was clipped by 4 bases and J by 4 bases; unmatched bases: 10. Germline V gene sequence: CDR1 SGDLS, CDR2 YYNGEE. The CDR3 contains 15 residues.

V and J are TRBV6-1 and TRBJ1-1; possible D gene TRBD1, 5 bases. The V gene lost 5 bases and the J gene lost 3 bases, with 10 bases spanning the gap. This CDR3 is 13 amino acids long. Germline loops: CDR1 MNHNS, CDR2 SASEGT. The CDR3: CASSTTGDTEAFF. As DNA, the CDR3 is TGTGCCAGCAGTACCACGGGGGACACTGAAGCTTTCTTT.

The rearrangement joins TRBV27 to TRBJ2-3; TRBD2 agrees at 11 bases. Trimming cost V 6 bases and J 3 bases; bases outside gene matches: 5. CDR1 is MNHEY and CDR2 is SMNVEV in the germline V gene (reference sequence). This CDR3 has 15 residues. The CDR3 DNA is TGTGCCAGCAGCCTAGCGGGAGGTTTGACAGATACGCAGTATTTT. Its protein is CASSLAGGLTDTQYF.

The chain carries TRBV7-2 and TRBJ2-7; possibly TRBD2 for D (6 bases). Between the trimmed V and J ends, which lost 6 bases and 2 bases, there was a span of 14 bases. The CDR3 runs to 14 residues. Germline V lookup: CDR1 SGHTA, CDR2 FQGNSA. CDR3 sequence reads: CASSSGGWAYEQYF. In DNA form, the CDR3 reads TGTGCCAGCAGTTCCGGGGGATGGGCCTACGAGCAGTACTTC.

CDR3 nucleotides: TGTGCCAGCAGCTCGGGACAGACTACGCAGTATTTT. Translated, it gives CASSSGQTTQYF. The chain has TRBV7-2 and TRBJ2-3; 7 nucleotides align to TRBD1. The germline CDR1 and CDR2 sequences are SGHTA and FQGNSA. This CDR3 has 12 amino acids. The trim removed 4 bases at V and 8 bases at J, leaving 3 bases unmatched.

The chain uses TRBV29-1 and TRBJ2-1; 7 bases align to TRBD1. The CDR3 is 13 amino acids. Trimming cost V 7 bases and J 3 bases; bases outside gene matches: 6. Germline loops: CDR1 SQVTM, CDR2 ANQGSEA. Here the CDR3 DNA reads TGCAGCGAGGGCCGGGACAGCTACAATGAGCAGTTCTTC. Translation gives CSEGRDSYNEQFF.